This T cell receptor beta chain was captured by sequencing in a study of T cell repertoires in cytomegalovirus infection. TCRdb reprocessed the reads via MiXCR and lists one record per CDR3 protein. The data show more than 150,000 distinct CDR3 sequences, roughly a quarter seen once. V gave up 4 bases and J gave up 6 bases; unmatched junction bases: 20. The CDR3 has 19 residues. Germline V CDR1 and CDR2: SGHDT, YYEEEE. Study-wide results and caveats: HLA-C-restricted CMV-specific TCR beta clonotypes were dominant in the ex vivo response.

This clonotype has just a few counts. The antigen is not known. Sequencing was performed on PBMCs. The chain employs TRBV5-6 and TRBJ2-2; 8 bases are shared with TRBD1. The sequence derives from a human donor in good health (CMV status not recorded). Some clones in this sample may be carry-over from other donors' samples. The CDR3, as DNA: TGTGCCAGCAGCCCAATAAGACAGGACAGGGCTGGTCCCCCCGGGGAGCTGTTTTTT. Amino acids: CASSPIRQDRAGPPGELFF.